This T cell receptor beta chain was sequenced for a study of blood T cells in healthy people across ages. A sample-barcoded 5' primer and a J-beta primer mix were used in a second PCR of roughly 7 to 12 cycles. TCRdb reanalysed the 5' RACE reads using MiXCR and keeps one entry per CDR3 protein. The sample has around 1,100,000 distinct CDR3 sequences, roughly two fifths seen once. Germline loops: CDR1 SGHAT, CDR2 FQDESV (reference sequence). The CDR3 totals 16 residues. V lost 4 bases, J lost 4 bases, and 10 bases stayed unmatched. The chain uses TRBV11-1 and TRBJ1-1, with 9 bases that match TRBD1. Sequenced material: blood. The sequence came from a man younger than 35 in good health. CDR3 in amino acids: CASSSRDREGVTEAFF. CDR3 bases: TGTGCCAGCAGCTCCCGGGACAGGGAGGGAGTCACTGAAGCTTTCTTT.